Here is one T cell receptor (beta chain) with its context. The antigen it binds to is not known. The input lacks base qualities; no much larger clone sits a single base away. The trial excluded patients who had a history of autoimmune disease or were on systemic immunosuppression. Peripheral blood for TCR sequencing was collected from all dose cohorts at baseline, on cycle 4 day 1, and on cycle 7 day 1. Samples were obtained from an open-label, multicenter, first-in-human phase I dose-escalation trial of ivuxolimab. The trial enrolled adults with locally advanced or metastatic head and neck squamous cell, hepatocellular, melanoma or renal cell carcinoma. Before TCR sequencing, CD4+ and CD8+ T cells were separately sorted from peripheral blood. This entry belongs to a study of OX40 agonist ivuxolimab in advanced cancers. General notes on the study: Ivuxolimab was an agonistic, fully human IgG2 monoclonal antibody directed against OX40 (CD134), a costimulatory receptor. The dose-escalation cohort was approximately 83% male with a mean age of approximately 60 years, ranging from 23 to 79. Prior anti-PD-1, anti-PD-L1 or anti-CTLA-4 therapy was permitted, and checkpoint inhibitors had been received by about 36% of dose-escalation patients. Of the approximately 50 dose-escalation patients, hepatocellular carcinoma was present in about 20, melanoma in approximately 15, renal cell carcinoma in 9 and head and neck cancer in 9. Peripheral TCRbeta sequencing was intended to test whether TCR sequence diversity was altered and clonal T-cell expansion was caused by ivuxolimab. The paper covers the monotherapy dose-escalation part of the phase I ivuxolimab trial, which included N ≈ 50 patients. Intravenous ivuxolimab was administered to patients every 2 weeks at six dose levels: 0.01, 0.1, 0.3, 1.5, 3 and 10 mg/kg. Partial responses occurred in three dose-escalation patients, of whom one had hepatocellular carcinoma and two had cutaneous melanoma. The full study reports these points: Partial responders in the 0.1-3.0 mg/kg groups had among the lowest normalized peripheral clonal expansion, especially among CD8+ T cells. Antigen specificity was not determined for the clonally expanded peripheral T cells. Clonal expansion of both CD4+ and CD8+ blood T cells was observed from baseline to week 6 at doses 0.1 to 3.0 mg/kg. Low levels of normalized T-cell clonal expansion were also seen in some nonresponding patients. After ivuxolimab, more expanded clones were found on average in CD8+ T cells than in CD4+ T cells.

To sequence the TCRbeta CDR3 region, genomic DNA was isolated from the sorted cells. TCRbeta CDR3 regions were sequenced using the immunoSEQ Assay. The immuneACCESS repertoire file appears here via TCRdb, limited to in-frame rearrangements. These files lack a portion of the clones; in checked studies, under half of the deficit traces to unresolved V genes, and the cause of the others is not known. The sample table shows around 72,000 clones, and 89% are seen once. Approximately 10% of the sample lies in the top ten. V and J are truncated by 4 bases and 2 bases respectively, leaving an intervening sequence of 15 bases. The CDR1 and CDR2 encoded by the germline V gene are MNHNS and SASEGT. Including the terminal cysteine and phenylalanine, the CDR3 comprises 16 residues. The retained sequence is limited to the CDR3, 48 bases, with the frame set at the first base.

The starting material was CD4+ or CD8+ T cells sorted from blood, obtained in a trial of the OX40 agonist ivuxolimab. This TCR derives from an adult with an advanced solid tumor such as melanoma, head and neck, liver or kidney cancer. The sequence links TRBV6-1 to TRBJ1-5; too little of a D gene remains to name it. The CDR3 sequence is CASSGPWQEGNQPQHF. The nucleotide sequence reads as follows: TGTGCCAGCAGTGGCCCGTGGCAGGAGGGCAATCAGCCCCAGCATTTT.